These T cell receptor beta chains were read from a single sample in a study of blood T cell repertoires in COVID-19. Profiling relied on immunoSEQ multiplex PCR, and the TCRdb table lists in-frame clones only, not all of them. The sample has a few hundred thousand clones, 75% to 85% seen once. The sequenced sample consisted of peripheral blood. These receptors were obtained from a human donor in a cohort sampled during active COVID-19. The CDR3 runs from the conserved cysteine through the conserved F or W. A D gene is named only where the DNA matches it firmly. Size is omitted from some rows. Given values are once, few, many or a class for expanded clones.

cdr3_nt: TGTGCCAGCAGCTTCGGACGGGGGAGTCAGCCCCAGCATTTT
cdr3_aa: CASSFGRGSQPQHF
j_call: TRBJ1-5
v_call: TRBV13
d_call: .
clone_size: .

cdr3_nt: TGTGCCACCAGCGCCACGCGGGGGTCCTATGGCTACACCTTC
cdr3_aa: CATSATRGSYGYTF
j_call: TRBJ1-2
v_call: TRBV15
d_call: .
clone_size: .

cdr3_nt: TGTGCCACCAGTGATGGCCGGATGGGCGGCAATCAGCCCCAGCATTTT
cdr3_aa: CATSDGRMGGNQPQHF
j_call: TRBJ1-5
v_call: TRBV24-1
d_call: .
clone_size: few

cdr3_nt: TGTGCCAGCAGCGCTTCCGGGACAGCCTACTACGAGCAGTACTTC
cdr3_aa: CASSASGTAYYEQYF
j_call: TRBJ2-7
v_call: TRBV7-6
d_call: TRBD1
clone_size: many

cdr3_nt: TGTGCCAGCAGTTTTACAGGGGCAGGGGCCAACGTCCTGACTTTC
cdr3_aa: CASSFTGAGANVLTF
j_call: TRBJ2-6
v_call: TRBV7-9
d_call: TRBD1
clone_size: few

cdr3_nt: TGCGCCATACCAACAGGGGAGCCCCAGCATTTT
cdr3_aa: CAIPTGEPQHF
j_call: TRBJ1-5
v_call: TRBV5-1
d_call: TRBD1
clone_size: few

cdr3_nt: TGTGCCAGCAGTTACTCGACATGGACAACTAATGAAAAACTGTTTTTT
cdr3_aa: CASSYSTWTTNEKLFF
j_call: TRBJ1-4
v_call: TRBV6-5
d_call: .
clone_size: .

cdr3_nt: TGTGCCAGCAGCTTGGCGTCAGGGGGTAGCTATGGCTACACCTTC
cdr3_aa: CASSLASGGSYGYTF
j_call: TRBJ1-2
v_call: TRBV5-4
d_call: TRBD1
clone_size: .

cdr3_nt: TGTGCCACCAGCAGACCTCCGGGACAGCCCGGGGACAGACTAGCCAAAAACATTCAGTACTTC
cdr3_aa: CATSRPPGQPGDRLAKNIQYF
j_call: TRBJ2-4
v_call: TRBV15
d_call: TRBD1
clone_size: .

cdr3_nt: TGTGCCAGCAGTTTTACGGGACAGGCAAACAATGAGCAGTTCTTC
cdr3_aa: CASSFTGQANNEQFF
j_call: TRBJ2-1
v_call: TRBV6-4
d_call: TRBD1
clone_size: .

cdr3_nt: TGTGCCTCCAGCGGGGTGGTCGACACTGAAGCTTTCTTT
cdr3_aa: CASSGVVDTEAFF
j_call: TRBJ1-1
v_call: TRBV5-6
d_call: .
clone_size: .

cdr3_nt: TGTGCCAGCACCGTTGTACGGAGTTCTGGAAACACCATATATTTT
cdr3_aa: CASTVVRSSGNTIYF
j_call: TRBJ1-3
v_call: TRBV6-5
d_call: .
clone_size: .

cdr3_nt: TGTGCCAGCAGCCACATGGGGGGTAGGGCTGAAGCTTTCTTT
cdr3_aa: CASSHMGGRAEAFF
j_call: TRBJ1-1
v_call: TRBV7-2
d_call: .
clone_size: .

cdr3_nt: TGTGCCAGTAGTGTTCGACAGGAGTACACCGGGGAGCTGTTTTTT
cdr3_aa: CASSVRQEYTGELFF
j_call: TRBJ2-2
v_call: TRBV19
d_call: .
clone_size: .

cdr3_nt: TGTGCCAGCAGCGGTGCGGGGGGTGTCAATCAGCCCCAGCATTTT
cdr3_aa: CASSGAGGVNQPQHF
j_call: TRBJ1-5
v_call: TRBV9
d_call: .
clone_size: once

cdr3_nt: TGTGCCAGCAGCCTCGGACAGGGGGACACTGAAGCTTTCTTT
cdr3_aa: CASSLGQGDTEAFF
j_call: TRBJ1-1
v_call: TRBV6-5
d_call: TRBD1
clone_size: .

cdr3_nt: TGTGCCAGCAGTGGCTCTGGGGGCCCTGAAGCTTTCTTT
cdr3_aa: CASSGSGGPEAFF
j_call: TRBJ1-1
v_call: TRBV12-3/TRBV12-4
d_call: .
clone_size: .

cdr3_nt: TGTGCCAGCTTAGGGACATTTGATTCACCCCTCCACTTT
cdr3_aa: CASLGTFDSPLHF
j_call: TRBJ1-6
v_call: TRBV2
d_call: .
clone_size: .

cdr3_nt: TGTGCCAGCAGTTCCCGAACGACTAGCAGCTCCTACAATGAGCAGTTCTTC
cdr3_aa: CASSSRTTSSSYNEQFF
j_call: TRBJ2-1
v_call: TRBV27
d_call: TRBD2
clone_size: .

cdr3_nt: TGTGCCAGCGTGGACAGGGGACACAATGAGCAGTTCTTC
cdr3_aa: CASVDRGHNEQFF
j_call: TRBJ2-1
v_call: TRBV7-9
d_call: TRBD1
clone_size: .

cdr3_nt: TGCGCCAGCAGCTTGTCTGGGAGAAACTATGGCTACACCTTC
cdr3_aa: CASSLSGRNYGYTF
j_call: TRBJ1-2
v_call: TRBV5-1
d_call: .
clone_size: .

cdr3_nt: TGTGCCAGCAGCCGTGTCAATCAGCCCCAGCATTTT
cdr3_aa: CASSRVNQPQHF
j_call: TRBJ1-5
v_call: TRBV7-9
d_call: .
clone_size: .

cdr3_nt: TGTGCCAGCAGCTTGGATCATAAGGGGGTGGCCGATGAAAAACTGTTTTTT
cdr3_aa: CASSLDHKGVADEKLFF
j_call: TRBJ1-4
v_call: TRBV5-8
d_call: .
clone_size: .

cdr3_nt: TGTGCCAGCAAGGTCCCTTCTCCTGAGCGGGGGGGACTCTTTGAGCAGTACTTC
cdr3_aa: CASKVPSPERGGLFEQYF
j_call: TRBJ2-7
v_call: TRBV6-4
d_call: TRBD2
clone_size: .

cdr3_nt: TGTGCCAGCAGTTACAGGGTTGGCGGGGATGAGCAGTTCTTC
cdr3_aa: CASSYRVGGDEQFF
j_call: TRBJ2-1
v_call: TRBV6-5
d_call: .
clone_size: once

cdr3_nt: TGTGCCAGCAGCAAGGACAGGGTTTCTAATTCACCCCTCCACTTT
cdr3_aa: CASSKDRVSNSPLHF
j_call: TRBJ1-6
v_call: TRBV6-5
d_call: TRBD1
clone_size: .

cdr3_nt: TGTGCCACCAGTGATTTTGTTACAGGGATCCAAGAGACCCAGTACTTC
cdr3_aa: CATSDFVTGIQETQYF
j_call: TRBJ2-5
v_call: TRBV24-1
d_call: .
clone_size: .

cdr3_nt: TGCGCCAGCAGCGCCACCGGGACAGGGGGGACCGGGGAGCTGTTTTTT
cdr3_aa: CASSATGTGGTGELFF
j_call: TRBJ2-2
v_call: TRBV5-1
d_call: TRBD1
clone_size: few

cdr3_nt: TGTGCCAGCAGCTTAGATGCGGGAGGGGATGAGCAGTTCTTC
cdr3_aa: CASSLDAGGDEQFF
j_call: TRBJ2-1
v_call: TRBV13
d_call: TRBD2
clone_size: .

cdr3_nt: TGTGCCAGCAGTTCCGGGACAGGGGGGGCCGGGGAGCTGTTTTTT
cdr3_aa: CASSSGTGGAGELFF
j_call: TRBJ2-2
v_call: TRBV5-5
d_call: TRBD1
clone_size: .

cdr3_nt: TGTGCCAGCAGCTTCCCCCAGGGAGGAGGAACTGAAGCTTTCTTT
cdr3_aa: CASSFPQGGGTEAFF
j_call: TRBJ1-1
v_call: TRBV5-4
d_call: .
clone_size: .

cdr3_nt: TGTGCCAGCAGCGGACAGGGACGGCCAGGGAGTGATGGCTACACCTTC
cdr3_aa: CASSGQGRPGSDGYTF
j_call: TRBJ1-2
v_call: TRBV7-8
d_call: TRBD1
clone_size: once

cdr3_nt: TGTGCCAGCAGCTTTGGGACAGGGATGGGAAATGAGCAGTTCTTC
cdr3_aa: CASSFGTGMGNEQFF
j_call: TRBJ2-1
v_call: TRBV5-4
d_call: TRBD1
clone_size: .

cdr3_nt: TGTGCCAGTATGGCGCGGGGGAGCACAGATACGCAGTATTTT
cdr3_aa: CASMARGSTDTQYF
j_call: TRBJ2-3
v_call: TRBV19
d_call: TRBD2
clone_size: .

cdr3_nt: TGTGCCAGTAGTAAGGCCTTTTACAGGGCCCTTAATTCACCCCTCCACTTT
cdr3_aa: CASSKAFYRALNSPLHF
j_call: TRBJ1-6
v_call: TRBV19
d_call: .
clone_size: .